The clone carrying this T cell receptor beta chain came up many times. TCRdb reanalysed the 5' RACE reads using MiXCR and keeps one entry per CDR3 protein. This sample has 30,000 to 45,000 distinct CDR3 sequences; around a tenth occur once, and the top ten carry 3.5% to 4%. The germline gives CDR1 SGHRS, CDR2 YFSETQ. This CDR3 contains 12 residues. The V end lost 5 bases, the J end lost 4 bases, and 9 bases lay between the germline ends. Each sorted-subset library came from 1 million CD4+ or CD8+ T cells. The data were taken from a study of neurological immune-mediated disorders. The sequenced material came from CD4+ T cells from blood. The receptor comes from a woman in her 30s with HTLV-1-associated myelopathy (HAM/TSP). The rearrangement joins TRBV5-1 to TRBJ1-1, with D uncertain. CDR3 region: CASRREGTEAFF. For the CDR3, the DNA is TGCGCCAGCAGGCGGGAGGGCACTGAAGCTTTCTTT. The variable domain in full, with the rest retrieved from reference TRBV5-1 and TRBJ1-1, is KAGVTQTPRYLIKTRGQQVTLSCSPISGHRSVSWYQQTPGQGLQFLFEYFSETQRNKGNFPGRFSGRQFSNSRSEMNVSTLELGDSALYLCASRREGTEAFFGQGTRLTVV.